This entry lists 28 T cell receptor beta chains sequenced from one sample in a study of naive and memory T cell subsets. Study-level points and caveats: Naive repertoires, especially CD8, held a few larger clonotypes, possibly memory cells re-expressing CD45RA.

Which antigens these TCRs recognize remains unknown. An equimolar mix of two oligonucleotides served as the beta constant-region primer for TRBC1 and TRBC2. Nested alpha and beta constant-region primers with the SP2 primer drove four PCR rounds on ligated cDNA. In TCRdb, the UMI-ligation and nested PCR reads were re-called with MiXCR into one record per CDR3 protein. The table lists approximately 150,000 distinct CDR3 sequences, approximately 20% of them singletons. Sequencing input: naive CD8+ T cells from blood. All receptors derive from a human donor in good health.

The table lists this clonotype with a few counts. The genes are TRBV7-6 and TRBJ1-2; 7 bases fit TRBD1. The CDR3 is 14 residues long. The V gene end was trimmed by 5 bases and the J gene end by 3 bases; junction bases not matched to a gene: 6. In germline, CDR1 is SGHVS, CDR2 FNYEAQ. The CDR3 DNA is TGTGCCAGCAGCCGACTCACAGGGGACTATGGCTACACCTTC. Translated: CASSRLTGDYGYTF. Based on the CDR3 plus reference TRBV7-6 and TRBJ1-2, the full variable domain is GAGVSQSPRYKVTKRGQDVALRCDPISGHVSLYWYRQALGQGPEFLTYFNYEAQQDKSGLPNDRFSAERPEGSISTLTIQRTEQRDSAMYRCASSRLTGDYGYTFGSGTRLTVV.

The gene calls are TRBV6-5 and TRBJ1-4, with D possibly being TRBD1 (6 bases). Germline CDR1 MNHEY, CDR2 SVGAGI. Trimming left V 4 bases short and J 8 bases short, with 14 bases between. The CDR3 has 14 residues. CDR3 amino acids: CASSSRGRGEKLFF. CDR3 DNA: TGTGCCAGCAGTTCCAGGGGTAGGGGGGAAAAACTGTTTTTT.

The chain has TRBV28 and TRBJ1-5; the D is unclear. The CDR3 is 12 amino acids. CDR1 and CDR2 (germline): MDHEN, SYDVKM. Trimming pared 6 bases from V and 2 bases from J, leaving 5 bases between. The chain's CDR3 is CASRDGNQPQHF. The CDR3 DNA sequence: TGTGCCAGCAGGGACGGCAATCAGCCCCAGCATTTT.

To note about this clonotype: A read error may account for a junction end that differs from germline. The chain links TRBV5-6 to TRBJ2-7; TRBD1 is a possible D gene (6 bases). This CDR3 region has 14 residues. In germline, CDR1 is SGHDT, CDR2 YYEEEE. The CDR3 loop reads CASSLGDKSFEQYF. CDR3 coding DNA: TGTGCCAGCAGCTTGGGGGACAAGTCCTTCGAGCAGTACTTC.

This clonotype was picked up a small number of times. The rearrangement links TRBV7-3 to TRBJ2-1, with D uncertain. The V gene's germline CDR1 is SGHTA and CDR2 FQGTGA. V lost 0 bases to trimming and J lost 3 bases, with 15 bases between them. This CDR3 spans 17 amino acids. CDR3 DNA: TGTGCCAGCAGCTTAACCCATCCCATATTAATCTACAATGAGCAGTTCTTC. Encoded protein: CASSLTHPILIYNEQFF.

Comments on this clonotype: A much more abundant neighbour one base away suggests this may be a read error. The chain couples TRBV7-3 to TRBJ1-1, with D possibly matching TRBD1 (5 bases). Germline V lookup: CDR1 SGHTA, CDR2 FQGTGA. This CDR3 has 14 residues. Trimming removed 5 bases from V and 8 bases from J, with 18 bases in between. The CDR3 is CASSPQSGAGEAFF. For the CDR3, the DNA is TGTGCCAGCAGCCCCCAATCCGGGGCCGGCGAAGCTTTCTTT.

This clonotype has only a few counts. The rearrangement joins TRBV7-6 to TRBJ2-2; 8 positions agree with TRBD1. The CDR3 is 14 residues long. The ends lost 6 bases at V and 6 bases at J; junction bases unmatched: 6. Germline V gene lookup returns CDR1 SGHVS and CDR2 FNYEAQ. The CDR3: CASRPDRAAGELFF. CDR3 sequence (DNA): TGTGCCAGCAGACCGGACAGGGCGGCCGGGGAGCTGTTTTTT.

This clonotype was detected a few times. CDR3 bases: TGTGCCAGCAGTCCCGAAGGGCTAGCGGGAGGGTTAGGTGAGCAGTTCTTC. Translating it yields CASSPEGLAGGLGEQFF. The chain uses TRBV27 and TRBJ2-1; 12 bases match TRBD2. Per the germline V gene, CDR1 is MNHEY and CDR2 is SMNVEV (reference sequence). This CDR3 has 17 residues. Unmatched junction bases numbered 14, after V lost 5 bases and J lost 9 bases.

The chain carries TRBV29-1 and TRBJ2-7, with TRBD2 identical over 10 bases. This CDR3 spans 13 amino acids. After removal of 7 bases from V and 3 bases from J, the junction contained 6 bases not matched to a gene. CDR1 is SQVTM, CDR2 ANQGSEA, per germline. The CDR3 DNA follows: TGCAGCGCAGTTCCTAGCGGGAGCTACGAGCAGTACTTC. Translating it yields CSAVPSGSYEQYF.

The V call is TRBV28, the J call TRBJ2-7; D remains unclear. The length of the CDR3 is 15 residues. V dropped 6 bases and J dropped 3 bases, with 18 bases sitting between them. Germline-derived CDR1 and CDR2 are MDHEN and SYDVKM. CDR3 sequence: CASSQPNTVDYEQYF. The CDR3 DNA reads TGTGCCAGCAGCCAGCCTAATACAGTTGACTACGAGCAGTACTTC.

In DNA, the CDR3 is TGCAGTGCTAGAGACACGATGTGGCGCAACTACGAGCAGTACTTC. Protein product: CSARDTMWRNYEQYF. The gene calls are TRBV20-1 and TRBJ2-7; D uncertain. Trimming took off 0 bases at V and 3 bases at J, with 15 bases between the two ends. CDR1 is DFQATT, CDR2 SNEGSKA, per germline (reference sequence). The CDR3 sequence is 15 residues long.

The chain links TRBV19 to TRBJ2-2; no definite D call. Trimming shortened V by 3 bases and J by 3 bases, and 17 bases separated the two germline ends. Germline V gene lookup returns CDR1 LNHDA and CDR2 SQIVND (reference sequence). The CDR3 has 17 residues. The CDR3 protein is CASSIPEVSIYTGELFF. CDR3 coding DNA: TGTGCCAGTAGTATCCCAGAGGTTTCAATCTACACCGGGGAGCTGTTTTTT.

The V and J genes are TRBV15 and TRBJ1-2, with 8 bases fitting TRBD1. There are 17 residues in the CDR3. V was clipped by 0 bases and J by 6 bases; unmatched bases: 12. Looked up from germline, CDR1 is LNHNV and CDR2 is YYDKDF (reference sequence). CDR3 nucleotides: TGTGCCACCAGCAGAGATCTCGGCCAGGGGGCTTGGAATGGCTACACCTTC. Translating it yields CATSRDLGQGAWNGYTF.

The V and J genes are TRBV6-1 and TRBJ2-5; no firm D call. Germline CDR1 and CDR2: MNHNS and SASEGT. The length of the CDR3 is 11 residues. V was clipped by 2 bases and J by 5 bases, with 3 bases between them. The CDR3 protein is CASSEWETQYF. The CDR3 DNA is TGTGCCAGCAGTGAATGGGAGACCCAGTACTTC.

The V gene is TRBV29-1, the J gene TRBJ2-7, with 8 bases that match TRBD1. Germline CDR1 SQVTM, CDR2 ANQGSEA. The CDR3 consists of 13 residues. J was trimmed by 5 bases and V by 3 bases; bases with no gene match: 6. For the CDR3, the DNA is TGCAGCGTTGATAACAGGGGGTACCACGAGCAGTACTTC. Its protein is CSVDNRGYHEQYF.

V usage is TRBV6-5 and J usage is TRBJ2-7; a possible D gene is TRBD2 (5 bases). Trimming cost V 10 bases and J 6 bases, with 22 bases left between them. In germline, CDR1 is MNHEY, CDR2 SVGAGI. The CDR3 is 14 amino acids. As DNA, the CDR3 is TGTGCCACGTCCGTCTCCGGGATAAGCGGCGAGCAGTACTTC. Its translation: CATSVSGISGEQYF.

The genes are TRBV5-5 and TRBJ2-7; D not certain. V lost 3 bases, J lost 0 bases, and 13 bases lay in between. Germline V gene lookup returns CDR1 SGHKS and CDR2 YYEKEE (reference sequence). The CDR3 contains 15 residues. The CDR3 loop reads CASSSLSKSSYEQYF. CDR3 nucleotide sequence: TGTGCCAGCAGCTCGTTGTCGAAGAGCTCCTACGAGCAGTACTTC.

This clonotype was detected only a few times. V usage is TRBV19 and J usage is TRBJ2-3; D may be TRBD2 (6 bases). Deletions cut 6 bases from V and 6 bases from J, with 16 bases between. Germline CDR1 reads LNHDA; CDR2 reads SQIVND (reference sequence). The CDR3 is 14 amino acids. The chain's CDR3 is CASRRDGGMDTQYF. CDR3 sequence (DNA): TGTGCCAGTAGACGGGACGGAGGGATGGATACGCAGTATTTT.

This clonotype turned up a few times. This chain joins TRBV28 and TRBJ1-5; D unclear. This CDR3 comprises 13 residues. The V and J ends lost 2 bases and 4 bases respectively, with 6 bases between them. Looked up from germline, CDR1 is MDHEN and CDR2 is SYDVKM. CDR3 bases: TGTGCCAGCAGTTTACCCATGAATCAGCCCCAGCATTTT. It codes for CASSLPMNQPQHF.

This clonotype was detected a few times. This chain connects TRBV19 to TRBJ2-1; tentative D call: TRBD2 (6 bases). V lost 3 bases and J lost 6, with 15 bases in between. CDR1 and CDR2 (germline): LNHDA, SQIVND (reference sequence). There are 15 residues in the CDR3. The CDR3 DNA reads TGTGCCAGTAGTATTTCTAGCGCCACGGCCAATGAGCAGTTCTTC. Translated, it gives CASSISSATANEQFF. Variable domain in full (rest from reference TRBV19 and TRBJ2-1): DGGITQSPKYLFRKEGQNVTLSCEQNLNHDAMYWYRQDPGQGLRLIYYSQIVNDFQKGDIAEGYSVSREKKESFPLTVTSAQKNPTAFYLCASSISSATANEQFFGPGTRLTVL.

The V and J genes are TRBV4-1 and TRBJ2-7; perhaps TRBD1 as D (6 bases). The germline gives CDR1 MGHRA, CDR2 YSYEKL. This CDR3 contains 13 residues. The V gene lost 1 base and the J gene lost 5 bases, with 9 bases spanning the gap. CDR3 coding DNA: TGCGCCAGCAGCCAAGCTGGGGGCGACGAGCAGTACTTC. Translation: CASSQAGGDEQYF.

This clonotype was seen a few times. This chain joins TRBV29-1 and TRBJ2-2; 10 bases fit TRBD1. J lost 5 bases, V lost 6 bases, and 3 bases had no gene match. Germline V CDR1 and CDR2: SQVTM, ANQGSEA. The CDR3 is 13 residues long. CDR3 region: CSVRQGATGELFF. The CDR3 DNA is TGCAGCGTGCGACAGGGGGCAACCGGGGAGCTGTTTTTT.

This clonotype occurred a few times. The chain combines TRBV20-1 with TRBJ2-1; D perhaps matches TRBD2 (5 bases). The CDR3 totals 14 residues. The V gene lost 6 bases and the J gene lost 6 bases, with 18 bases spanning the gap. CDR1 and CDR2 (germline): DFQATT, SNEGSKA (reference sequence). This CDR3 reads CSALSRTAANEQFF. In nucleotides, the CDR3 is TGCAGTGCCTTGAGCCGGACTGCCGCCAATGAGCAGTTCTTC.

In this sample, this clonotype turned up a few times. The chain carries TRBV9 and TRBJ1-2; D is uncertain. V was cut by 0 bases and J by 5 bases, with 11 bases left in between. There are 14 residues in the CDR3. Per the germline V gene, CDR1 is SGDLS and CDR2 is YYNGEE. CDR3 in DNA: TGTGCCAGCAGCGTAGCCGAGCGAGGATATGGCTACACCTTC. Protein sequence: CASSVAERGYGYTF.

This sequence joins TRBV27 and TRBJ1-1; maybe TRBD1 (5 bases). Germline V lookup: CDR1 MNHEY, CDR2 SMNVEV (reference sequence). Trimming took 3 bases from V and 5 from J, leaving 10 bases between them. The CDR3 is 13 residues long. This chain's CDR3 is CASSFVGGTEAFF. CDR3 bases: TGTGCCAGCAGTTTCGTGGGGGGAACTGAAGCTTTCTTT.

The chain employs TRBV7-9 and TRBJ2-7; TRBD2 might be the D (5 bases). The CDR3 extends over 12 amino acids. The germline CDR1 and CDR2 sequences are SEHNR and FQNEAQ (reference sequence). V lost 5 bases, J lost 3 bases, and 8 bases lay in between. DNA of the CDR3: TGTGCCAGCAGCCACCGGGACTACGAGCAGTACTTC. This sequence encodes CASSHRDYEQYF.

This clonotype showed up just a few times. This chain uses TRBV28 with TRBJ1-1; no reliable D call. The CDR3 loop spans 19 amino acids. From germline, CDR1 is MDHEN and CDR2 SYDVKM. V was cut by 1 base and J by 0 bases, with 21 bases left in between. The CDR3 DNA sequence: TGTGCCAGCAGTTTATTCCCTGCCTACAAGGACGCGATGAACACTGAAGCTTTCTTT. Its translation: CASSLFPAYKDAMNTEAFF.

This clonotype was detected a few times. The V and J genes are TRBV7-9 and TRBJ1-1; D is ambiguous. Looked up from germline, CDR1 is SEHNR and CDR2 is FQNEAQ (reference sequence). Trimming left V 3 bases short and J 1 base short, with 6 bases between. The CDR3 runs to 13 residues. The CDR3 DNA is TGTGCCAGCAGCTTCGAGGGGAACACTGAAGCTTTCTTT. It specifies CASSFEGNTEAFF.